This T cell receptor beta chain was identified in a study of OX40 agonist ivuxolimab in advanced cancers. The CDR3 totals 16 residues. Trimming cost V 0 bases and J 6 bases, with 15 bases left between them. Germline V lookup: CDR1 SGHRS, CDR2 YFSETQ. Data came from immunoSEQ multiplex PCR; TCRdb stores just in-frame clones and leaves some out. The table shows under 40,000 clones, with 60% to 85% occurring only once. The receptor comes from an adult with an advanced solid tumor such as melanoma, head and neck, liver or kidney cancer. The chain has TRBV5-1 and TRBJ2-2; no definite D call. The sample was CD4+ or CD8+ T cells sorted from blood, taken in a trial of the OX40 agonist ivuxolimab. The CDR3 DNA is TGCGCCAGCAGCTTGGACCCCCAAGACGGAGCCGGGGAGCTGTTTTTT. Translating gives CASSLDPQDGAGELFF.